A single TCR beta chain is shown here with its context. Its antigen is unidentified. During cDNA synthesis, UMIs that each contained a 6-nucleotide sample barcode were added by means of template switching. TCRdb reprocessed the 5' RACE reads; each CDR3 protein has one entry and no DNA is given. Here the sample table reports approximately 420,000 distinct CDR3 sequences. The entry originates in a study of monozygotic twins with inflammatory bowel disease. Germline CDR1 SEHNR, CDR2 FQNEAQ (reference sequence). This CDR3 comprises 12 residues. Study-wide findings and caveats: Different T cell subtypes could not be distinguished. Other individuals had fewer clonotypes in common with IBD patients than with healthy twins, especially with disease activity. IBD patients displayed reduced TCRbeta diversity (inverse Simpson) when set against healthy co-twins.

V is TRBV7-9 and J is TRBJ1-6. Source material: blood. This clonotype originated in a human donor with ulcerative colitis or Crohn's disease, or a healthy co-twin of an affected twin (not recorded which). CDR3 loop: CASSRETSPLHF.